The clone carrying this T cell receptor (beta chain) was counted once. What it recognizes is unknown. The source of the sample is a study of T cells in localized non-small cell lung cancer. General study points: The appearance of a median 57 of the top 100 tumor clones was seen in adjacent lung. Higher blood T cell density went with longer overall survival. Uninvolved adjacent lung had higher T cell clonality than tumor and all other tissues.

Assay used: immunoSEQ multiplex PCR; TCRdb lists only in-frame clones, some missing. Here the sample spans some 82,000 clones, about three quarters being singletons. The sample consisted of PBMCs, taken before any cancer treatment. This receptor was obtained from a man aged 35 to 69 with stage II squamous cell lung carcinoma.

The CDR3 spells CASSLGQGVYEQYF. The CDR3, as DNA: TGTGCCAGCAGCTTAGGACAGGGAGTCTACGAGCAGTACTTC. The J gene is TRBJ2-7, the V gene TRBV7-9, with 7 bases lining up with TRBD1. V was pared by 1 base and J by 3 bases, with 3 bases of the junction left unmatched. The CDR3 contains 14 residues. Looked up from germline, CDR1 is SEHNR and CDR2 is FQNEAQ (reference sequence).